This record concerns one T cell receptor (beta chain) sequence. The target of this receptor is not known. It has no much larger one-base neighbor in the sample; base qualities were not kept. This entry is derived from a study of cytomegalovirus exposure and HLA in healthy donors (dated by TCRdb to 2016 to 2017). Regarding the research as a whole: An earlier analysis of some 550 of the donors reported about 250 Gb of sequence data and 117 million unique TCR beta sequences from roughly 180 million T cells. An earlier analysis of some 500 of the donors used high-throughput TCR beta sequencing to judge whether each TCR beta V gene segment behaved as functional or pseudogenic. Typing coverage differed by locus: A, B, C, DRB1 and DQB1 were typed in roughly 620-630 donors, DQA1 in about 510, DPA1 in approximately 610, and DPB1 in just under 490. Both class I and class II loci were covered by HLA typing, at four-digit resolution. The T cell repertoires of 550 to 850 subjects were profiled by immunosequencing and related to cytomegalovirus serostatus. Every discovery cohort repertoire had been produced on one sequencing platform. Among some 410 genotyped donors of the cohort, an average of 235,054 unique TCR beta nucleotide sequences were sequenced per donor, around 18% of them non-productive. Four to six DR-DQ haplotypes were handled as single units for association and clustering, since linkage in the cohort was strong. The study was designed to test whether signatures of past pathogen exposure could be identified by cataloging public T cell receptors. In a later genetic analysis, genome-wide SNP genotypes for about three fifths of the roughly 670 donors were used, and that subset was treated as a discovery cohort. Rather than drawing on any new phenotypic data, the later analysis identified candidate immune exposures from TCR beta sequences and the way those sequences occurred across donors. Besides the first cohort of approximately 710 subjects, a separate validation cohort made up of 120 different subjects was used. About 280 gigabases of sequencing data and around 80 million unique TCR sequences made up an early release that covered some 640 HLA-typed donors. Donor age, sex, ethnicity and CMV serostatus were collected together with the repertoire data. A later analysis re-examined previously published TCR beta repertoires from more than 650 donors and added high-resolution HLA genotyping to investigate patterns of TCR occurrence. The genetic ancestry cluster associated with self-reported Caucasian donors included approximately 85% of the approximately 410 genotyped donors. The study combined high-throughput TCR immunosequencing, statistical association of individual TCRs with disease status, and machine learning to predict cytomegalovirus infection status.

The cohort comprised some 680 healthy bone marrow donors. At the time of sampling, all cohort members were nominally healthy, though unrecorded immune exposures were likely present. The donor was CMV seronegative and belonged to the group of approximately 320 seronegative cohort members. Every donor gave a peripheral blood sample, and the peripheral blood mononuclear cells from that sample were used for TCR beta sequencing. The Qiagen DNeasy Blood Extraction Kit was used to extract genomic DNA from the blood cell samples. Library preparation employed the immunoSEQ multiplex PCR assay. A mixture of 60 forward primers for TCR Vbeta segments and 13 reverse primers for TCR Jbeta segments was used in the multiplex PCR. The CDR3 region of rearranged TCR beta genes was amplified from genomic DNA with a multiplex PCR assay. The Illumina HiSeq System was used to sequence the amplified TCR beta libraries as 87-base-pair reads. In the source study's methods: A later analysis counted tens of millions of unique TCR beta chains across the approximately 700 repertoires, and some 11 million of these chains were shared by at least two donors. A nearest-neighbor algorithm error-corrected the raw reads and collapsed the reads into unique sequences, merging closely related sequences to remove PCR and sequencing errors. To assign V, D and J gene segments, CDR3 sequences were aligned to IMGT reference sequences. For a sequence to be retained, at least a six-nucleotide match to both a V gene segment and a J gene segment was required. Rearrangements were called productive when the CDR3 lacked stop codons and stayed in frame with V and J; all others were non-productive. CDR3 was defined according to IMGT convention as the region running from the second conserved V-encoded cysteine to the conserved J-encoded phenylalanine. The earlier analysis of 587 of the donors excluded sequences that lacked an unambiguous match to a single V gene segment. An earlier analysis of fewer than 750 of the donors called V segments functional above 56.7% productive rearrangements and segregating when the between-donor standard deviation exceeded 5%. A statistical classification framework was developed to diagnose cytomegalovirus status using the catalog of TCR beta chain sequences. In a later analysis, TCR nucleotide sequences were compared against IMGT/GENE-DB human TR gene sequences so that V and J genes could be assigned. Using the TCRdist pipeline, a later analysis assigned CDR3 sequences along with most-parsimonious VDJ recombination scenarios. In a later analysis, every TCR beta chain was defined by the combination of its CDR3 amino acid sequence and its V-gene family, and reads without a unique V-gene family were dropped. As a way to deal with suspected cross-contamination and a sequencing artifact, a later analysis dropped more than 500 nucleotide sequences that were highly shared and had low generation probability. In a later analysis, a clonal expansion index for each public chain was calculated from normalized within-repertoire ranks of inferred template counts. Generation probabilities in a later analysis came from a VDJ recombination model fitted to out-of-frame rearrangements, and those results were checked against IGoR. In a later analysis, TCR-TCR, TCR-HLA and TCR-CMV co-occurrence was scored with hypergeometric tests, and a repertoire-size bias correction was applied to TCR pairs. A later analysis estimated false discovery rates by permuting HLA or CMV assignments 20 times. A later analysis grouped co-occurring TCRs with DBSCAN, adding TCRdist sequence similarity when clustering within HLA-allele-positive subsets. Repertoires with fewer than 30,000 or more than 120,000 public chains were left out of co-occurrence clustering, as were four to six repertoires with anomalous nucleotide sharing. TCRdb holds this immuneACCESS table with in-frame rearrangements only. Some clones are missing; in checked studies, unresolved V genes explain under half, and the rest has no known cause. D and trimming come from the DNA, and the V and J calls and clone size come from that table. For this sample there are more than 150,000 clones; roughly 84% appear just once. The ten most abundant clones make up less than 0.3% of the sample.

The paper as a whole reports these results and caveats: In a later analysis, TCR association rates were found to vary across HLA loci, with the most associated TCRs seen for DRB1 alleles and the fewest for HLA-C alleles. Most TCR sequences were observed very rarely across donors, whereas some public TCRs were present in many individuals. In this cohort, only TCR beta chains were sequenced, and detectable features were limited by the absence of alpha or paired-chain data. In a later analysis, HLA-associated TCR beta chains were found to be more clonally expanded and to have lower generation probabilities than equally common non-associated chains. A cluster of highly shared sequence variants was judged likely to be a technical artifact of the sequencing pipeline. Specific HLA alleles were associated with 16,951 TCR beta sequences at a false discovery rate of 0.05 in a later analysis. Roughly uniform sequencing depth across donors was assumed in presence/absence analyses, although this assumption may not hold. Correlated functional status among segregating V segments might be attributable to linkage disequilibrium, but an unknown experimental factor could not be ruled out. In a later genetic analysis, a missense DCLRE1C variant was associated with V-gene and J-gene trimming of TCR beta chains, and the association was replicated in an independent cohort. Because some donors lacked HLA typing at each locus, the association tests relied only on the typed subset. Strong co-occurrence of HLA alleles, especially DR and DQ, made assigning TCR associations to individual alleles difficult. In vitro tests confirmed that three of the cytomegalovirus-associated TCR beta chains recognize cytomegalovirus antigens. The only immune exposure information available for the cohort was CMV serostatus. The classifier was reported to diagnose cytomegalovirus status with high specificity and sensitivity in both the original cohort and the validation cohort. A further reported finding was that TCR beta sequences accurately predicted the HLA-A and HLA-B alleles for most subjects in the first cohort. Because counts were too low, 15 to 20 rarely observed V segments, including chromosome 9 orphons, were left out of the earlier analysis of approximately 500 of the donors. According to the authors, the approach could potentially be generalized to other disease states and immunological phenotypes. The study listed 164 TCR beta chains as associated with cytomegalovirus. According to a later analysis, most CMV-associated TCR beta chains appeared to be HLA-restricted, and the HLA associations seemed to be driven largely by CMV exposure. Broadly in line with IMGT annotations, most TCR beta V segments showed up in productive rearrangements about 87% or about 30% of the time in an earlier analysis of several hundred of the donors. A later genetic analysis reported fewer N-insertions in productive TCRs among donors in an Asian-associated ancestry cluster than the roughly 700-donor mean. According to a later analysis, parvovirus B19, influenza, CMV and Epstein-Barr virus appeared linked to several top co-occurrence clusters.

The source material was PBMCs. This receptor was identified in a girl in the first two years of life in good health and CMV-seronegative.

CDR3 loop: CASSLGRYSNQPQHF. The DNA sequence is given as TGTGCCAGTAGTCTTGGCAGGTATAGCAATCAGCCCCAGCATTTT. The rearrangement joined TRBV19 to TRBJ1-5, with no D gene named confidently. The CDR3 runs 15 residues from the cysteine to the phenylalanine. CDR3 DNA is the only sequence kept; it has 45 bases, read in frame from the first base. The trim is 5 bases for V and 0 bases for J, with a gap of 11 bases between the germline ends. From a lookup of the germline V gene (reference sequence), CDR1 and CDR2 are LNHDA and SQIVND.